This entry concerns a single T cell receptor (beta chain). The data stem from a study of lymphopenia after photon versus proton radiotherapy. TCRdb keeps only in-frame clones here, not all; method: immunoSEQ multiplex PCR. In the table there are over 55,000 clones, over 70% of which are singletons. Deletions cut 5 bases from V and 0 bases from J, with 14 bases between. The CDR3 consists of 16 residues. CDR1 is SGHTA and CDR2 is FQGTGA in the germline V gene. Here the sequenced sample was peripheral blood, taken from a patient treated with proton-based radiotherapy. The receptor comes from an elderly man with esophageal cancer. This chain connects TRBV7-3 to TRBJ2-1; tentatively, D is TRBD1 or TRBD2 (6 bases each). CDR3 bases: TGTGCCAGCAGCGAAAGGAGGGGGGTCTCCTACAATGAGCAGTTCTTC. Protein product: CASSERRGVSYNEQFF.